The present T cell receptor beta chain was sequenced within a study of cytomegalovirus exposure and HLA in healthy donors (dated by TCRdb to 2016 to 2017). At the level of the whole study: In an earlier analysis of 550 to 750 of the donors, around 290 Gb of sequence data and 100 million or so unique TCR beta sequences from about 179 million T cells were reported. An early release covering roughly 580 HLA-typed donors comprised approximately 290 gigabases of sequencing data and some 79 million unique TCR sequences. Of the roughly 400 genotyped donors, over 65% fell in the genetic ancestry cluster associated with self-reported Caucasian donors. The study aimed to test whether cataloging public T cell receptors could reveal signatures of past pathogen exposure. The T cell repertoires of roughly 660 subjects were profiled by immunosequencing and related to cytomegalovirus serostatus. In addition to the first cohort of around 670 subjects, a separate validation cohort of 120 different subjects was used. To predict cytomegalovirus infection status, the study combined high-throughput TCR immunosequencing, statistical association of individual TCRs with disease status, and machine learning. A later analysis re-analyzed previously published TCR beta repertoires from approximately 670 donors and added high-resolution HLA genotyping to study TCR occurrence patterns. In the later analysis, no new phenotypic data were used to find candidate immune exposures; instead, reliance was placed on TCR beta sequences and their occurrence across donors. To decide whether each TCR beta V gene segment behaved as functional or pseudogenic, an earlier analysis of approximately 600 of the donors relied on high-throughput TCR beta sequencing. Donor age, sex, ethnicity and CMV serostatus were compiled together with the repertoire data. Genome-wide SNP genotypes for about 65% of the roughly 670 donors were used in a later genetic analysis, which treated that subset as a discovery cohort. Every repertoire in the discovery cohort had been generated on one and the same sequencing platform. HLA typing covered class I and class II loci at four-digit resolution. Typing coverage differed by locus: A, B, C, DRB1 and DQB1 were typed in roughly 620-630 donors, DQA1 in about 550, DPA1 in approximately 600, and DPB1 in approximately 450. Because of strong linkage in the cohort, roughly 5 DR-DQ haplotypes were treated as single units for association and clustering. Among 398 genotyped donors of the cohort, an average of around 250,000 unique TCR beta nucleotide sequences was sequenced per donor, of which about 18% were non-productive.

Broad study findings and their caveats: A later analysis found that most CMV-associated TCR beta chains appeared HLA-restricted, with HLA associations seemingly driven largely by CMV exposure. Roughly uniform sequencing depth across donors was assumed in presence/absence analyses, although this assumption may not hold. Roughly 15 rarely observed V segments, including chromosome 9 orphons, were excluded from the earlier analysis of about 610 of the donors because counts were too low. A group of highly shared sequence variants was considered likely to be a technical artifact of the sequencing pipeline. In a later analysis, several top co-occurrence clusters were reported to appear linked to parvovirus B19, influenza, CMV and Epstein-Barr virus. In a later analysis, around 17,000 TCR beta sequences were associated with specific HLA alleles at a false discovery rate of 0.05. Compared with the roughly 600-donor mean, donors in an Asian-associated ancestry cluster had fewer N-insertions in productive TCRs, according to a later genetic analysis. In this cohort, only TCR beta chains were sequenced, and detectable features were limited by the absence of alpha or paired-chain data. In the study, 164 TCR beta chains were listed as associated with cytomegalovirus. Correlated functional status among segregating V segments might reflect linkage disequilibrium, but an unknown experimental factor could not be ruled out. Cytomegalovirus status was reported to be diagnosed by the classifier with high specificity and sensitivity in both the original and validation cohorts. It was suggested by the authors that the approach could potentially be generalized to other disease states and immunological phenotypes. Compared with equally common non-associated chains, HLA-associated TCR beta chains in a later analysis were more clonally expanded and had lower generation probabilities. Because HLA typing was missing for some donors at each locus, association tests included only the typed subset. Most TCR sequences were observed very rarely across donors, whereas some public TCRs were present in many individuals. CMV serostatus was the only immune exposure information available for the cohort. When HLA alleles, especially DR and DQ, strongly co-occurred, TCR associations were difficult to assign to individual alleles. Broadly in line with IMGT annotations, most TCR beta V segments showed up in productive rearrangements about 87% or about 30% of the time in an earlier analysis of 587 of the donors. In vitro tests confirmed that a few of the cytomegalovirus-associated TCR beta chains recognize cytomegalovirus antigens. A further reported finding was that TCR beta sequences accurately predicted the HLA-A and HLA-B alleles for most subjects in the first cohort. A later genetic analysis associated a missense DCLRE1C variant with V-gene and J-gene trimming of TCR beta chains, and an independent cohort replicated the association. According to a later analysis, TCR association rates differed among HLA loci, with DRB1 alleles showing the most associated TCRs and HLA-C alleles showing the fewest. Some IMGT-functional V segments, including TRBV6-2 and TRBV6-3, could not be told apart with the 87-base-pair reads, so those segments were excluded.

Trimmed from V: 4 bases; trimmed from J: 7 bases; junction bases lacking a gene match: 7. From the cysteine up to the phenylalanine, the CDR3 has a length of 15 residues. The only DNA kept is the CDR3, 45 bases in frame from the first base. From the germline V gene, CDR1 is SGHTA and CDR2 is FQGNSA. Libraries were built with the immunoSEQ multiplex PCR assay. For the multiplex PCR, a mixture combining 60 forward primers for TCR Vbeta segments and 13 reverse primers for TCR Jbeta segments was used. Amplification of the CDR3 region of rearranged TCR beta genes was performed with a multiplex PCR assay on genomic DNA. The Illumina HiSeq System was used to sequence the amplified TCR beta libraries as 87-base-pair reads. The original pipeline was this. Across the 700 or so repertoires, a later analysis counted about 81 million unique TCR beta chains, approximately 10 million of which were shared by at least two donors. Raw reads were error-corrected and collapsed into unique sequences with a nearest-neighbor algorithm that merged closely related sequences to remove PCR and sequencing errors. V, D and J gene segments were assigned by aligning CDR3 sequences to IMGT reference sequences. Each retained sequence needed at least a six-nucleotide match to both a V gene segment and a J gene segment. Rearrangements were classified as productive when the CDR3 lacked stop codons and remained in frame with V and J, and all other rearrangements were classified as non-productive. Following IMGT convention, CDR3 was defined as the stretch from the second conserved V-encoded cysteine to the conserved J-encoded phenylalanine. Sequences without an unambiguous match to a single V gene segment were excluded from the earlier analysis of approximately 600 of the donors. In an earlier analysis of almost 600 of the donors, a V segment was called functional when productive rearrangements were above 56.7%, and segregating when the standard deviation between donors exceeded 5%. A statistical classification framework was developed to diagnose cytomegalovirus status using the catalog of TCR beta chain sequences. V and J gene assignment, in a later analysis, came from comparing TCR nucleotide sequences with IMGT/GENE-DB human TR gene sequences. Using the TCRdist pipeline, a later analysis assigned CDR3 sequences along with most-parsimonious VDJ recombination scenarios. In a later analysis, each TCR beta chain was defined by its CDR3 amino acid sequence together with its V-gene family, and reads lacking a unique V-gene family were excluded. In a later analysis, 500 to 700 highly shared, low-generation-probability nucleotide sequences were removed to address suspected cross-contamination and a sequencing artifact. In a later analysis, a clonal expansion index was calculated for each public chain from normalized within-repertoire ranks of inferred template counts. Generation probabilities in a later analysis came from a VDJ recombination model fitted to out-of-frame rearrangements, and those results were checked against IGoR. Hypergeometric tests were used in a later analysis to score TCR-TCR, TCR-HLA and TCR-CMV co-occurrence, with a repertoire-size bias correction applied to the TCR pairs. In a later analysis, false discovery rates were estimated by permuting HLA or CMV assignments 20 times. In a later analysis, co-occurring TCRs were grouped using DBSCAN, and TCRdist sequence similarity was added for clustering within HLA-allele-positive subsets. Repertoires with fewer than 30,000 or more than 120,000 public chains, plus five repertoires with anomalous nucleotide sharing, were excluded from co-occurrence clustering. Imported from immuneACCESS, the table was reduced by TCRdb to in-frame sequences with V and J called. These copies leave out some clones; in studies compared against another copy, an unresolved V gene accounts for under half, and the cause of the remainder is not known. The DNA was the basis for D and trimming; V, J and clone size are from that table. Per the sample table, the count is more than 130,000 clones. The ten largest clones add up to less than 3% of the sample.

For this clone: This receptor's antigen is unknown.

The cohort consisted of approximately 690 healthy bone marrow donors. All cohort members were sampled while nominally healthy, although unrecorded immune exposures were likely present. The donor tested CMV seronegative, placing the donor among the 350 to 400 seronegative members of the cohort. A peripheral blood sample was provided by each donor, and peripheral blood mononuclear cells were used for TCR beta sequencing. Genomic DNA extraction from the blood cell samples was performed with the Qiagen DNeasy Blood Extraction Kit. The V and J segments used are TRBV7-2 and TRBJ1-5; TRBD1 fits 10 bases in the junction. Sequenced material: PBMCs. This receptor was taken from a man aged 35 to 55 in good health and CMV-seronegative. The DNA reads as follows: TGTGCCAGCAGCTCAGGGGGACAGGGGTGGCAGCCCCAGCATTTT. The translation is CASSSGGQGWQPQHF.